Listed below are T cell receptor beta chains from one sample, sequenced in a study of blood T cell repertoires in COVID-19. Generated by immunoSEQ multiplex PCR, the TCRdb table keeps only in-frame clones and is missing some. Among 180,000 or so clones listed, around 86% were seen once. The sample comprised peripheral blood. These receptors originate from a man aged 55-75 years with acute or convalescent COVID-19. Each CDR3 is given with its conserved first and last residue. The D gene is left open where the match is weak. Rows give clone size only sometimes, using once, few, many, or a class for an expanded clone.

-	many	TRBV9	TRBJ2-2	CASSVDESPARGELFF	TGTGCCAGCAGCGTAGACGAGTCCCCCGCCCGAGGGGAGCTGTTTTTT
-	once	TRBV24-1	TRBJ2-7	CATSDLTNEQYF	TGTGCCACCAGTGATTTGACTAACGAGCAGTACTTC
TRBD2	-	TRBV7-3	TRBJ2-1	CASSYGLAGNNEQFF	TGTGCCAGCAGCTACGGACTAGCGGGTAACAATGAGCAGTTCTTC
-	-	TRBV5-6	TRBJ1-2	CASSLNAVANYGYTF	TGTGCCAGCAGCTTAAACGCCGTAGCTAACTATGGCTACACCTTC
-	-	TRBV30	TRBJ1-2	CAWSEGGTF	TGTGCCTGGAGTGAGGGAGGGACCTTC
-	-	TRBV25-1	TRBJ2-3	CASTDRDTQYF	TGTGCCAGCACCGATCGGGATACGCAGTATTTT
-	-	TRBV9	TRBJ2-2	CASSVVFGELFF	TGTGCCAGCAGCGTAGTATTCGGGGAGCTGTTTTTT
TRBD2	-	TRBV19	TRBJ2-1	CASSTGTSGTGYNEQFF	TGTGCCAGTAGTACGGGAACTAGCGGGACCGGCTACAATGAGCAGTTCTTC
-	-	TRBV11-2	TRBJ2-1	CASRHPPGPSGDEQFF	TGTGCCAGCAGGCACCCTCCGGGACCATCGGGGGATGAGCAGTTCTTC
-	-	TRBV27	TRBJ1-6	CASSSGGFYNSPLHF	TGTGCCAGCAGTTCAGGCGGGTTCTATAATTCACCCCTCCACTTT
TRBD1	-	TRBV6-5	TRBJ1-1	CASSLRQGADEAFF	TGTGCCAGCAGTTTGCGACAGGGGGCGGATGAAGCTTTCTTT
TRBD2	-	TRBV9	TRBJ2-4	CASSVGGGSKNIQYF	TGTGCCAGCAGCGTAGGAGGCGGGAGCAAAAACATTCAGTACTTC
TRBD2	-	TRBV6-5	TRBJ2-3	CASRREGQTDTQYF	TGTGCCAGCAGGAGGGAGGGCCAGACAGATACGCAGTATTTT
TRBD1	-	TRBV28	TRBJ1-1	CASSLSRQGVEAFF	TGTGCCAGCAGTTTGTCCAGACAGGGCGTTGAAGCTTTCTTT
-	-	TRBV7-3	TRBJ1-1	CASSWDTDTEAFF	TGTGCCAGCAGCTGGGACACCGACACTGAAGCTTTCTTT
-	once	TRBV3-1/TRBV3-2	TRBJ2-5	CASSPGLQETQYF	TGTGCCAGCAGCCCGGGACTTCAAGAGACCCAGTACTTC
-	once	TRBV9	TRBJ2-1	CASSVAIPDEQFF	TGTGCCAGCAGCGTAGCTATTCCCGATGAGCAGTTCTTC
-	-	TRBV28	TRBJ1-1	CASKTGFGTEAFF	TGTGCCAGCAAAACAGGGTTTGGCACTGAAGCTTTCTTT
-	few	TRBV28	TRBJ1-3	CASSTGISGNTIYF	TGTGCCAGCAGTACGGGGATCTCTGGAAACACCATATATTTT
TRBD1	once	TRBV20-1	TRBJ1-2	CSATDRNTF	TGCAGTGCCACGGACAGGAACACCTTC
-	-	TRBV5-8	TRBJ1-3	CASSLWGRDPGNTIYF	TGTGCCAGCAGCTTGTGGGGCAGGGATCCTGGAAACACCATATATTTT
TRBD1	-	TRBV30	TRBJ2-5	CAWSIPRQGGETQYF	TGTGCCTGGAGTATACCCAGACAGGGGGGAGAGACCCAGTACTTC
TRBD2	-	TRBV19	TRBJ2-1	CASSWAGGRYNEQFF	TGTGCCAGTAGTTGGGCGGGGGGTCGTTACAATGAGCAGTTCTTC
-	-	TRBV14	TRBJ2-5	CASSQDRRKGRETQYF	TGTGCCAGCAGCCAAGATAGGCGAAAAGGGAGGGAGACCCAGTACTTC
TRBD2	-	TRBV5-4	TRBJ2-1	CASSPRAPGLAGVNEQFF	TGTGCCAGCAGCCCCCGGGCCCCGGGACTAGCGGGAGTCAATGAGCAGTTCTTC
TRBD2	-	TRBV7-8	TRBJ2-3	CASSTFPTSGREGTQYF	TGTGCCAGCAGCACCTTCCCCACTAGCGGGAGGGAGGGTACGCAGTATTTT
TRBD2	once	TRBV28	TRBJ2-3	CASSLSGSTDTQYF	TGTGCCAGCAGTCTAAGCGGGAGTACAGATACGCAGTATTTT
-	-	TRBV7-2	TRBJ1-6	CASSLVGDSPLHF	TGTGCCAGCAGCTTAGTAGGGGATTCACCCCTCCACTTT
-	-	TRBV12-3/TRBV12-4	TRBJ2-1	CASNREFGEQFF	TGTGCCAGCAACAGGGAGTTCGGTGAGCAGTTCTTC
-	-	TRBV6-6	TRBJ1-1	CASSFGANTEAFF	TGTGCCAGCAGTTTTGGGGCGAACACTGAAGCTTTCTTT
TRBD1	-	TRBV19	TRBJ1-1	CASSSTGGTEAFF	TGTGCCAGTAGCAGTACAGGGGGCACTGAAGCTTTCTTT
TRBD2	-	TRBV5-4	TRBJ2-3	CASSLFLAGSTDTQYF	TGTGCCAGCAGCTTGTTCCTAGCGGGAAGCACAGATACGCAGTATTTT
-	once	TRBV21-1	TRBJ2-2	CASLKSHRRKTGELFF	TGTGCCAGCCTCAAAAGTCACAGAAGAAAGACCGGGGAGCTGTTTTTT
-	-	TRBV2	TRBJ1-4	CASSGNRGDEKLFF	TGTGCCAGCAGTGGCAACCGGGGGGATGAAAAACTGTTTTTT
-	-	TRBV27	TRBJ1-2	CASSLSKGGPYTF	TGTGCCAGCAGTTTGTCTAAGGGGGGGCCTTACACCTTC
TRBD1	-	TRBV5-8	TRBJ1-5	CASSLEFTGVSNQPQHF	TGTGCCAGCAGCTTGGAATTCACAGGGGTGAGCAATCAGCCCCAGCATTTT
TRBD2	-	TRBV3-1/TRBV3-2	TRBJ2-3	CASSQSTGTSGTDTQYF	TGTGCCAGCAGCCAAAGCACCGGGACTAGCGGGACAGATACGCAGTATTTT
TRBD2	-	TRBV18	TRBJ2-2	CASSPGLAGTGELFF	TGTGCCAGCTCACCAGGACTAGCGGGCACCGGGGAGCTGTTTTTT
TRBD2	-	TRBV7-9	TRBJ2-1	CASSSTRTSGIEQFF	TGTGCCAGCAGCTCAACCAGGACTAGCGGAATTGAGCAGTTCTTC
TRBD1	-	TRBV7-8	TRBJ1-1	CASSPRTGPGTEAFF	TGTGCCAGCAGCCCACGGACAGGGCCGGGGACTGAAGCTTTCTTT
-	-	TRBV5-4	TRBJ2-1	CASETPRGEQFF	TGTGCCAGCGAAACCCCCAGAGGTGAGCAGTTCTTC